A selection of T cell receptor beta chains follows, all from one sample in a study of blood T cell repertoires in COVID-19. Sequencing was performed with immunoSEQ multiplex PCR; in TCRdb, only in-frame clones are kept and a portion is missing. The top ten hold roughly 2% of the sample, which has hundreds of thousands of clones, 80% to 90% seen once. Sequenced input: PBMCs or T cells enriched from blood (not recorded which). The receptor source for this set is a man younger than 45 who had recovered from COVID-19. Both conserved end residues are part of each CDR3. D genes are given only for firm matches. The size entry is marked missing in some rows and otherwise reads once, few, many or a size class.

clone_size,v_call,d_call,cdr3_length,j_call,cdr3_aa,cdr3_nt
NA,TRBV6-5,TRBD1,14,TRBJ1-4,CASSYSYRGEKLFF,TGTGCCAGCAGTTACTCGTACAGGGGCGAAAAACTGTTTTTT
NA,TRBV14,NA,13,TRBJ1-5,CASSQGHNQPQHF,TGTGCCAGCAGCCAAGGTCATAATCAGCCCCAGCATTTT
NA,TRBV2,TRBD1,17,TRBJ1-3,CASTARQGRFSGNTIYF,TGTGCCAGCACGGCTCGACAGGGTCGGTTTTCGGGAAACACCATATATTTT
NA,TRBV2,NA,16,TRBJ1-5,CASSGAGGFANQPQHF,TGTGCCAGCAGTGGTGCGGGAGGGTTCGCCAATCAGCCCCAGCATTTT
few,TRBV29-1,NA,11,TRBJ2-3,CSVTAGDTQYF,TGCAGCGTTACAGCAGGGGATACGCAGTATTTT
NA,TRBV12-3/TRBV12-4,NA,13,TRBJ1-5,CASSLRQNQPQHF,TGTGCCAGCAGTTTACGTCAGAATCAGCCCCAGCATTTT
NA,TRBV5-4,NA,13,TRBJ2-7,CASSLDSTYEQYF,TGTGCCAGCAGCTTGGACAGTACATACGAGCAGTACTTC
NA,TRBV27,NA,14,TRBJ1-2,CASSTRAGSYGYTF,TGTGCCAGCAGTACCCGGGCCGGGAGCTATGGCTACACCTTC
once,TRBV27,NA,14,TRBJ2-7,CASSLSRENYEQYF,TGTGCCAGCAGTTTATCTCGGGAGAACTACGAGCAGTACTTC
NA,TRBV10-3,TRBD2,13,TRBJ2-5,CAISELAQETQYF,TGTGCCATCAGTGAACTAGCGCAAGAGACCCAGTACTTC
NA,TRBV5-5,NA,18,TRBJ1-4,CASSLRTRDTTPNEKLFF,TGTGCCAGCAGCTTGCGAACCCGGGACACGACCCCGAATGAAAAACTGTTTTTT
NA,TRBV7-8,TRBD1,18,TRBJ2-7,CASSFGSVPGTGQYEQYF,TGTGCCAGCAGCTTTGGATCAGTACCCGGGACAGGGCAATACGAGCAGTACTTC
NA,TRBV2,NA,15,TRBJ1-2,CASGGRGVLRYGYTF,TGTGCCAGCGGGGGGAGAGGGGTCTTGCGCTATGGCTACACCTTC
NA,TRBV7-2,TRBD2,15,TRBJ2-7,CASSGTSGGPGEQYF,TGTGCCAGCAGCGGGACTAGCGGGGGCCCTGGGGAGCAGTACTTC
once,TRBV5-8,NA,12,TRBJ2-7,CASSLTRYEQYF,TGTGCCAGCAGCTTAACGCGCTACGAGCAGTACTTC
NA,TRBV5-3,TRBD1,17,TRBJ1-1,CARSWSGQGSSGTEAFF,TGTGCCAGAAGCTGGTCGGGACAGGGAAGTTCAGGCACTGAAGCTTTCTTT
NA,TRBV9,NA,15,TRBJ1-4,CASSVEPQENEKLFF,TGTGCCAGCAGCGTAGAACCACAGGAGAATGAAAAACTGTTTTTT
NA,TRBV29-1,NA,14,TRBJ2-1,CSVEARVSYNEQFF,TGCAGCGTTGAAGCCAGGGTTTCCTACAATGAGCAGTTCTTC
NA,TRBV3-1/TRBV3-2,NA,14,TRBJ2-7,CASSSYRDTYEQYF,TGTGCCAGCAGCTCTTACAGGGATACCTACGAGCAGTACTTC
NA,TRBV6-1,TRBD2,16,TRBJ2-5,CASSEEGLAGKETQYF,TGTGCCAGCAGTGAAGAGGGACTAGCGGGAAAAGAGACCCAGTACTTC
NA,TRBV6-6,NA,11,TRBJ1-1,CASSATGEAFF,TGTGCCAGCAGTGCGACAGGTGAAGCTTTCTTT
NA,TRBV13,TRBD1,16,TRBJ2-7,CASSLRWGQAVTKQYF,TGTGCCAGCAGCCTCCGTTGGGGACAGGCTGTGACAAAGCAGTACTTC
NA,TRBV6-5,NA,13,TRBJ1-6,CASRPQGVSPLHF,TGTGCCAGCAGGCCCCAGGGTGTTTCACCCCTCCACTTT
NA,TRBV4-2,TRBD1,15,TRBJ1-2,CASSLGQGINYGYTF,TGTGCCAGCAGCCTGGGACAGGGGATTAACTATGGCTACACCTTC
NA,TRBV2,NA,14,TRBJ1-1,CASIQQEGVTEAFF,TGTGCCAGCATCCAACAGGAGGGAGTAACTGAAGCTTTCTTT
NA,TRBV4-3,TRBD2,16,TRBJ2-5,CASSQALAGGSETQYF,TGCGCCAGCAGCCAAGCCCTAGCGGGGGGTTCTGAGACCCAGTACTTC
NA,TRBV29-1,TRBD1,13,TRBJ1-3,CSVIQGSGNTIYF,TGCAGCGTCATACAGGGGTCGGGAAACACCATATATTTT
NA,TRBV9,NA,15,TRBJ1-1,CASSGVDEGASKAFF,TGTGCCAGCAGCGGGGTAGATGAGGGTGCTAGCAAAGCTTTCTTT
NA,TRBV4-3,TRBD1,14,TRBJ2-7,CASSRGQGGNEQYF,TGCGCCAGCAGCCGGGGACAGGGGGGGAACGAGCAGTACTTC